The text below deals with one T cell receptor (beta chain). A much larger clone is a single base away; this may be a read error. This CDR3 is missing its conserved last phenylalanine or tryptophan, likely due to a read error. Between the trimmed V and J ends, which lost 4 bases and 0 bases, there was a span of 11 bases. CDR1 is SGHDT, CDR2 YYEEEE, per germline. This CDR3 is 16 amino acids long. The data stem from a study of molecular identifiers for immune sequencing clone quantification. TCRdb called the PCR reads again in MiXCR, with one record for every CDR3 protein. The table has about 65,000 distinct CDR3 sequences, around a sixth seen once.

The J gene is TRBJ2-6, the V gene TRBV5-6; TRBD2 might be the D (6 bases). Sequencing input: naive CD8+ T cells from blood, with Jurkat cell RNA spiked in. The subset denotes: FACS-sorted CD8+CD4-CCR7+CD45RA+ naive T cells. The receptor was isolated from a human donor in good health. Some libraries in this study had Jurkat cell RNA spiked in. CDR3 in DNA: TGTGCCAGCAGCCCACAGGACTACTCTGGGGCCAACGTCCTGACTTCC. Encoded protein: CASSPQDYSGANVLTS.